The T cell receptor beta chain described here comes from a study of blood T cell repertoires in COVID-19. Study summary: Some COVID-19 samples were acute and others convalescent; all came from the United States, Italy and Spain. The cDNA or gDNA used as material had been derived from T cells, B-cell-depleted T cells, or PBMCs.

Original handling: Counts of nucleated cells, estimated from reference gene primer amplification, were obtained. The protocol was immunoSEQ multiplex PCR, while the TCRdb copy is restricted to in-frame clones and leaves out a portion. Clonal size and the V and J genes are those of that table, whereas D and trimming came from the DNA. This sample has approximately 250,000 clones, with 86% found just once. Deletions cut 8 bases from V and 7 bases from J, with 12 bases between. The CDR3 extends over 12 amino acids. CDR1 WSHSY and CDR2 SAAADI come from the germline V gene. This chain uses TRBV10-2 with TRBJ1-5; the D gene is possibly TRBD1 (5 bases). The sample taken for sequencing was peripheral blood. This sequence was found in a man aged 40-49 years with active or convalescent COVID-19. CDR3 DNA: TGCGCCAGCCGATCACGGGGGCAGCCCCAGCATTTT. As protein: CASRSRGQPQHF.